This T cell receptor (beta chain) was obtained from a study of metastatic and nonmetastatic thyroid tumors. Study-wide context: From malignant and benign thyroid patients, repertoires in blood and in tumor or nodule tissue were compared.

Every patient underwent thyroid surgery untreated. J was trimmed by 5 bases and V by 4 bases; bases with no gene match: 8. The CDR3 loop spans 15 amino acids. Germline assignment: CDR1 MNHNS and CDR2 SASEGT. In its sample, this clone was seen many times. Its antigen is undetermined. Whole-study findings and limits: Malignant tumors reportedly showed significantly higher TCR beta diversity than benign nodules in both blood and tumor.

Authors' methods: Building a distant-metastasis classifier for papillary thyroid cancer drew on CDR3 differences across clinicopathological groups. TCRdb re-called clones from the PCR reads using MiXCR. The V and J calls and clone size are TCRdb's, not the authors'. The sample carries tens of thousands of clones, around 30% recorded once. This sequence originates from a female donor with papillary thyroid cancer or a benign thyroid nodule (not recorded which). Some clones in this sample may be carry-over from other donors' samples. Input material: blood. The rearrangement uses TRBV6-1 and TRBJ1-1, with 9 bases aligning to TRBD1. CDR3 nucleotides: TGTGCCAGCAGTGCACCGGGACAGGGAGGAACTGAAGCTTTCTTT. As protein: CASSAPGQGGTEAFF.